This T cell receptor beta chain appears in the sequencing data of a study of Graves' ophthalmopathy and Graves' hyperthyroidism. General study findings and limits: Prediction of ophthalmopathy progression reached over 65% sensitivity and 72% to 80% specificity.

By proportion, this clonotype is medium-sized. The antigen is undetermined. RNA served as the template for amplifying TCR beta CDR3 regions. An initial RT-PCR round employing HTBI primers preceded a second-round multiplex PCR. TCRdb processed the multiplex PCR reads anew with MiXCR; each CDR3 protein has one entry. Of roughly 36,000 distinct CDR3 sequences in the sample, approximately 50% were seen once. The CDR3 consists of 15 residues. V lost 0 bases to trimming and J lost 5 bases; unmatched junction nucleotides: 4. In this cohort's terms, stable hyperthyroidism meant no ophthalmopathy by 18 months of follow-up. Sampling more than 9 ml of fresh peripheral blood provided the PBMCs.

The chain uses TRBV12-3 or TRBV12-4 and TRBJ2-5; 9 positions match TRBD2. The sequenced sample was peripheral blood. This sequence was found in an adult woman with stable Graves' hyperthyroidism. The CDR3 protein is CASSLAIAGEETQYF. CDR3 bases: TGTGCCAGCAGTTTAGCAATAGCGGGAGAGGAGACCCAGTACTTC.